This passage covers 26 T cell receptor beta chains from one sample sequenced in a study of CD8 T cells in Susac syndrome. RNA, at about 0.45 to 1 ug, was reverse transcribed with random hexamers. TCRdb redid the calling of the immunoSEQ multiplex PCR reads with MiXCR, one entry per CDR3 protein. Here the sample spans some 200,000 distinct CDR3 sequences, approximately 90% being singletons. Specimen: CD8+ T cells from PBMCs. The receptors come from a human donor with multiple sclerosis.

The chain is built from TRBV19 and TRBJ1-6; D is possibly TRBD1 (5 bases). The CDR3 sequence is 15 residues long. CDR1 is LNHDA and CDR2 is SQIVND in the germline V gene (reference sequence). The V end lost 8 bases, the J end lost 7 bases, and 18 bases lay between the germline ends. The CDR3 DNA sequence: TGTGCCAGTCGACCCTCGTCCGGGGGGAATTCACCCCTCCACTTT. This encodes CASRPSSGGNSPLHF.

CDR3 in DNA: TGCGCCAGCAGCCAAGAAATGGAGGGACTCTATAATGAAAAACTGTTTTTT. Residues: CASSQEMEGLYNEKLFF. The rearrangement uses TRBV4-3 and TRBJ1-4; D might be TRBD1 (5 bases). The CDR3 is made up of 17 amino acids. Germline V lookup: CDR1 LGHNA, CDR2 YSLEER. V was shortened by 0 bases and J by 4 bases, with 15 bases between the two germline ends.

DNA of the CDR3: TGTGCCAGTAGTATCTACAGGAACTATGGCTACACCTTC. It translates to CASSIYRNYGYTF. The J gene is TRBJ1-2, the V gene TRBV19; TRBD1 is a possible D gene (5 bases). CDR1 is LNHDA and CDR2 is SQIVND in the germline V gene (reference sequence). Deletions cut 3 bases from V and 2 bases from J, with 7 bases between. This CDR3 region has 13 residues.

V gene TRBV7-9 combines with J gene TRBJ2-6, with D possibly being TRBD1 (6 bases). The CDR3 is 15 amino acids. The ends were cut back, 5 bases at V and 2 bases at J, with 10 bases in the middle. Germline lookup yields CDR1 SEHNR and CDR2 FQNEAQ (reference sequence). DNA for the CDR3: TGTGCCAGCAGCGCACAGGGTGCTGGGGCCAACGTCCTGACTTTC. It codes for CASSAQGAGANVLTF.

V usage is TRBV5-1 and J usage is TRBJ2-2; tentative D call: TRBD1 (6 bases). The CDR3 loop spans 15 amino acids. V lost 2 bases to trimming and J lost 4 bases, with 12 bases between them. Germline lookup yields CDR1 SGHRS and CDR2 YFSETQ. CDR3 in amino acids: CASSLGQSGTGELFF. DNA of the CDR3: TGCGCCAGCAGCTTAGGACAGTCGGGCACCGGGGAGCTGTTTTTT.

The V call is TRBV7-9, the J call TRBJ2-3; tentative D call: TRBD2 (6 bases). Germline assignment: CDR1 SEHNR and CDR2 FQNEAQ (reference sequence). This CDR3 contains 18 residues. Deletions cut 5 bases from V and 1 base from J, with 22 bases between. CDR3 bases: TGTGCCAGCAGCCGCCCCCCGGGGGACCCTAAAGGCACAGATACGCAGTATTTT. Translating gives CASSRPPGDPKGTDTQYF.

The chain uses TRBV4-3 and TRBJ2-1, with D maybe TRBD2 (5 bases). V lost 0 bases to trimming and J lost 4 bases, with 16 bases between them. The germline V gene encodes CDR1 LGHNA and CDR2 YSLEER. CDR3 length equals 17 residues. The CDR3 loop reads CASSQDEAGGSYNEQFF. Written as DNA, the CDR3 is TGCGCCAGCAGCCAAGATGAAGCAGGAGGTTCATACAATGAGCAGTTCTTC.

The genes are TRBV19 and TRBJ1-2; D is unresolved. Per germline, CDR1 LNHDA and CDR2 SQIVND (reference sequence). CDR3 length: 11 residues. The V and J ends lost 5 bases and 5 bases respectively, with 6 bases between them. CDR3 sequence: CASSVLYGYTF. CDR3 in DNA: TGTGCCAGTAGTGTTTTATATGGCTACACCTTC.

The genes are TRBV3-1 and TRBJ2-7; 9 bases map to TRBD1. CDR1 is LGHDT and CDR2 is YNNKEL in the germline V gene (reference sequence). V gave up 8 bases and J gave up 3 bases; unmatched junction bases: 8. The CDR3 has 14 residues. CDR3 sequence reads: CASGQSGQGYEQYF. The CDR3 DNA reads as TGTGCCAGCGGTCAGTCGGGACAGGGCTACGAGCAGTACTTC.

V and J are TRBV15 and TRBJ1-1; D is unclear. The V gene lost 0 bases and the J gene lost 7 bases, with 9 bases spanning the gap. CDR3 length: 13 amino acids. Per the germline V gene, CDR1 is LNHNV and CDR2 is YYDKDF (reference sequence). The CDR3 DNA follows: TGTGCCACCAGCAGAGATCAGTCGCATGAAGCTTTCTTT. As protein: CATSRDQSHEAFF.

The chain recombines TRBV4-3 with TRBJ1-3; D is unresolved. The CDR3 is 14 residues long. V lost 0 bases and J lost 9, with 12 bases in between. CDR1 and CDR2 (germline): LGHNA, YSLEER. The CDR3 DNA reads TGCGCCAGCAGCCAAGATTCGGCGGCCACCACCATATATTTT. Its protein product is CASSQDSAATTIYF.

The V and J genes are TRBV20-1 and TRBJ1-2; D remains unclear. Germline V CDR1 and CDR2: DFQATT, SNEGSKA (reference sequence). The ends were cut back, 5 bases at V and 0 bases at J, with 10 bases in the middle. The CDR3 is 13 amino acids. In DNA, the CDR3 is TGCAGTGCTCCAGGTGAAGCTAACTATGGCTACACCTTC. It is translated as CSAPGEANYGYTF.

The genes are TRBV7-9 and TRBJ2-3, with a possible D match to TRBD1 (6 bases). Trimming removed 1 base at V and 3 bases at J, with 8 bases between. The CDR3 sequence is 14 residues long. Looked up from germline, CDR1 is SEHNR and CDR2 is FQNEAQ (reference sequence). CDR3 sequence reads: CASSLGQETDTQYF. The CDR3 nucleotides are TGTGCCAGCAGCTTAGGACAGGAAACAGATACGCAGTATTTT.

V usage is TRBV4-3 and J usage is TRBJ2-6; 8 bases match TRBD1. CDR1 and CDR2 (germline): LGHNA, YSLEER. This CDR3 comprises 15 residues. V lost 5 bases and J lost 3; bases outside the gene matches: 3. In DNA form, the CDR3 reads TGCGCCAGCAGCATCGACAGGGGTGGGGCCAACGTCCTGACTTTC. Residues: CASSIDRGGANVLTF.

V and J are TRBV4-2 and TRBJ1-1, with a tentative D call TRBD1 (5 bases). Trimming took off 1 base at V and 4 bases at J, with 10 bases between the two ends. The CDR3 covers 14 residues. From germline, CDR1 is LGHNA and CDR2 YNFKEQ. CDR3 amino acids: CASSQADGGTEAFF. The CDR3 coding sequence is TGTGCCAGCAGCCAAGCCGACGGGGGCACTGAAGCTTTCTTT.

The CDR3 sequence: CASSEAVRGYLEYF. In DNA form, the CDR3 reads TGTGCCAGCAGTGAAGCGGTGAGGGGATACTTAGAATACTTC. The chain recombines TRBV2 with TRBJ2-4; the D gene could be TRBD1 or TRBD2 (5 bases each). CDR1 is SNHLY, CDR2 FYNNEI, per germline. The CDR3 extends over 14 amino acids. V lost 0 bases and J lost 16, with 19 bases in between.

This rearrangement joins TRBV6-2 or TRBV6-3 to TRBJ2-7; no reliable D call. Germline CDR1 and CDR2: MNHEY and SVGEGT. With 5 bases removed from V and 2 bases from J, the gap between germline ends came to 4 bases. The CDR3 length is 11 residues. CDR3 in DNA: TGTGCCAGCAGTCACACCTACGAGCAGTACTTC. It is translated as CASSHTYEQYF.

V usage is TRBV5-1 and J usage is TRBJ2-3; no definite D call. This CDR3 has 14 amino acids. CDR1 SGHRS and CDR2 YFSETQ come from the germline V gene. The V end lost 0 bases, the J end lost 0 bases, and 5 bases lay between the germline ends. This CDR3 reads CASSLDSSTDTQYF. The CDR3 nucleotides are TGCGCCAGCAGCTTGGACTCTAGCACAGATACGCAGTATTTT.

The chain carries TRBV5-4 and TRBJ1-3; D remains unclear. Germline CDR1 is SGHNT and CDR2 is YYREEE (reference sequence). This CDR3 is 14 amino acids long. V was clipped by 4 bases and J by 0 bases, with 8 bases between them. Here the CDR3 reads CASSRGVSGNTIYF. CDR3 sequence (DNA): TGTGCCAGCAGCCGTGGGGTCTCTGGAAACACCATATATTTT.

The V call is TRBV7-9, the J call TRBJ2-1; D could derive from TRBD1 or TRBD2 (5 bases each). This CDR3 comprises 13 residues. Trimming shortened V by 8 bases and J by 9 bases, and 17 bases separated the two germline ends. The germline CDR1 and CDR2 sequences are SEHNR and FQNEAQ (reference sequence). CDR3 bases: TGTGCCAGCGGGCGAGGGGCTCAGGGTGAGCAGTTCTTC. Translating it yields CASGRGAQGEQFF.

The chain couples TRBV6-4 to TRBJ2-6; tentatively, D is TRBD1 (5 bases). CDR1 MRHNA and CDR2 SNTAGT come from the germline V gene. V was shortened by 8 bases and J by 0 bases, with 20 bases between the two germline ends. This CDR3 has 18 residues. In DNA, the CDR3 is TGTGCCAGCCGCTCTCAAGGGCTGGGGCTCTCTGGGGCCAACGTCCTGACTTTC. It is translated as CASRSQGLGLSGANVLTF.

This clonotype has a single count. The chain is built from TRBV6-6 and TRBJ1-2; D remains unclear. This CDR3 is built from 10 residues. Germline V gene lookup returns CDR1 MNHNY and CDR2 SVGAGI (reference sequence). Trimming shortened V by 8 bases and J by 2 bases, and 3 bases separated the two germline ends. The chain's CDR3 is CASGNYGYTF. In nucleotides, the CDR3 is TGTGCCAGCGGGAACTATGGCTACACCTTC.

V and J are TRBV4-3 and TRBJ2-5, with 13 bases that match TRBD2. The CDR3 has 16 residues. Germline V gives CDR1 LGHNA, CDR2 YSLEER. Trimming cost V 4 bases and J 3 bases; bases outside gene matches: 5. CDR3 protein: CASSLTGTSGEETQYF. The CDR3 DNA reads as TGCGCCAGCAGCCTCACCGGGACTAGCGGGGAAGAGACCCAGTACTTC.

This rearrangement joins TRBV9 to TRBJ1-1; 10 nucleotides align to TRBD1. This CDR3 comprises 11 residues. Germline V gives CDR1 SGDLS, CDR2 YYNGEE. V gave up 3 bases and J gave up 11 bases; unmatched junction bases: 1. The CDR3 reads CASSGQGAAFF. The CDR3 DNA follows: TGTGCCAGCAGCGGACAGGGGGCTGCTTTCTTT. Complete variable domain (other parts from reference TRBV9 and TRBJ1-1): DSGVTQTPKHLITATGQRVTLRCSPRSGDLSVYWYQQSLDQGLQFLIQYYNGEERAKGNILERFSAQQFPDLHSELNLSSLELGDSALYFCASSGQGAAFFGQGTRLTVV.

This rearrangement joins TRBV6-5 to TRBJ2-7; D perhaps matches TRBD2 (6 bases). The V and J ends lost 2 bases and 13 bases respectively, with 18 bases between them. The CDR3 spans 13 residues. CDR1 is MNHEY, CDR2 SVGAGI, per germline. This chain's CDR3 is CASSYGSGGPFYF. The CDR3 DNA reads as TGTGCCAGCAGTTACGGCTCCGGGGGACCGTTTTACTTC.

The rearrangement joins TRBV12-3 or TRBV12-4 to TRBJ1-2; TRBD1 agrees at 9 bases. The V segment lost 10 bases and the J segment 4 bases; nucleotides outside the gene matches: 13. The CDR3 runs to 15 residues. The CDR3 reads CATLGGDRDAYGYTF. In DNA form, the CDR3 reads TGTGCCACATTAGGGGGGGACAGGGACGCCTATGGCTACACCTTC.